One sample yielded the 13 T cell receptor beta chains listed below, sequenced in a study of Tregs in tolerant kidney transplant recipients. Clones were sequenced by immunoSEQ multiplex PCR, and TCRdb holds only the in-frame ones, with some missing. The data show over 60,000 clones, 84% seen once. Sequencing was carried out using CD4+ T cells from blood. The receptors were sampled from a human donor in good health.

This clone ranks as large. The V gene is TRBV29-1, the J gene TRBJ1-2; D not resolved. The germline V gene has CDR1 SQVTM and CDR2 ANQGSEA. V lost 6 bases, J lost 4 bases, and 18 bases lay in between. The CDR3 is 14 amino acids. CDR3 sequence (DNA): TGCAGCGTCGTAGACGCGGAGGGCGGCTATGGCTACACCTTC. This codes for CSVVDAEGGYGYTF.

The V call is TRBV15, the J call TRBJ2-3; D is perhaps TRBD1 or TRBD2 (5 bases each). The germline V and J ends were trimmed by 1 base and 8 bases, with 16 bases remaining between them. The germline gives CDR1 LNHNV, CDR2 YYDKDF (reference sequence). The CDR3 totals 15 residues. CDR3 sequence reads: CATSRGGEGTSTQYF. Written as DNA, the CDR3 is TGTGCCACCAGCAGAGGTGGTGAGGGGACGAGTACGCAGTATTTT.

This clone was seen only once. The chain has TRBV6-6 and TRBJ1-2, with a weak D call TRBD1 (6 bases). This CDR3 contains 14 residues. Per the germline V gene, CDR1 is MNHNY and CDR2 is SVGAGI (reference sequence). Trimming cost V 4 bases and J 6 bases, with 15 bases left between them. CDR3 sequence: CASSSTGQWDGYTF. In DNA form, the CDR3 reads TGTGCCAGCAGTTCGACAGGCCAGTGGGATGGCTACACCTTC.

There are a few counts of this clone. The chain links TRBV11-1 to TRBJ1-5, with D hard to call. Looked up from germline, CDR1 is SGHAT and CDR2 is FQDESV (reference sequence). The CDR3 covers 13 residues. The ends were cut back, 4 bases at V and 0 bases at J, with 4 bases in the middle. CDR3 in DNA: TGTGCCAGCAGCTCTTATAGCAATCAGCCCCAGCATTTT. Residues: CASSSYSNQPQHF. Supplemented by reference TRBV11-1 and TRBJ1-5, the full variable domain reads EAEVAQSPRYKITEKSQAVAFWCDPISGHATLYWYRQILGQGPELLVQFQDESVVDDSQLPKDRFSAERLKGVDSTLKIQPAELGDSAMYLCASSSYSNQPQHFGDGTRLSIL.

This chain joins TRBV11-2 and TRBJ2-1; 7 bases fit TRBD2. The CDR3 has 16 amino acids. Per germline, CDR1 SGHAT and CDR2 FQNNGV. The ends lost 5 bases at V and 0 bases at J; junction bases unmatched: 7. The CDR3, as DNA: TGTGCCAGCAGCCCCCGCGGGAGTTTCTCCTACAATGAGCAGTTCTTC. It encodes CASSPRGSFSYNEQFF.

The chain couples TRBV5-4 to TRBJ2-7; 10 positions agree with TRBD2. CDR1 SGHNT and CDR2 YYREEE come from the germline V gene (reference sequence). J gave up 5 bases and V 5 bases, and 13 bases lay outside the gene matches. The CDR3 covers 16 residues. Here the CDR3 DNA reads TGTGCCAGCAGACCCGGGGGACAGCGGGAGGGGCACGAGCAGTACTTC. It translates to CASRPGGQREGHEQYF.

The CDR3 DNA is TGTGCCAGCAGCCCTCGGACTAGCGGGAGCTCCTACGAGCAGTACTTC. Translating it yields CASSPRTSGSSYEQYF. The genes are TRBV7-2 and TRBJ2-7, with 13 bases fitting TRBD2. Trimming cost V 5 bases and J 0 bases; bases outside gene matches: 4. This CDR3 comprises 16 residues. Per the germline V gene, CDR1 is SGHTA and CDR2 is FQGNSA.

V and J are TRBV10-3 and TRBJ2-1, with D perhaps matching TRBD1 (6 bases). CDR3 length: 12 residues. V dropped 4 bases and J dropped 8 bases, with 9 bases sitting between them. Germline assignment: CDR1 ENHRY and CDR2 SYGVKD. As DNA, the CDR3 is TGTGCCATCAGTGGGACAGACTATGAGCAGTTCTTC. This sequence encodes CAISGTDYEQFF.

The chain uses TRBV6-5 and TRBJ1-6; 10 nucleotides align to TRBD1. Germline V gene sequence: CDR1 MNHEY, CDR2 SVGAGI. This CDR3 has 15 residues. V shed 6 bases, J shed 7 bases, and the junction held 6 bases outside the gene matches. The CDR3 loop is CASRKRGQGNSPLHF. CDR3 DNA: TGTGCCAGCAGAAAGAGGGGACAGGGGAATTCACCCCTCCACTTT.

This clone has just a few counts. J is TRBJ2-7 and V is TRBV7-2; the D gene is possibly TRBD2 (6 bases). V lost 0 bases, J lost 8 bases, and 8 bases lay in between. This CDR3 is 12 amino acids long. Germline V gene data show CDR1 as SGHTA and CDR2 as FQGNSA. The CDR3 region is CASSLAAGKQYF. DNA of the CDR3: TGTGCCAGCAGCTTAGCAGCGGGTAAGCAGTACTTC. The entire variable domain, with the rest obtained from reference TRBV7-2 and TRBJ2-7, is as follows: GAGVSQSPSNKVTEKGKDVELRCDPISGHTALYWYRQSLGQGLEFLIYFQGNSAPDKSGLPSDRFSAERTGGSVSTLTIQRTQQEDSAVYLCASSLAAGKQYFGPGTRLTVT.

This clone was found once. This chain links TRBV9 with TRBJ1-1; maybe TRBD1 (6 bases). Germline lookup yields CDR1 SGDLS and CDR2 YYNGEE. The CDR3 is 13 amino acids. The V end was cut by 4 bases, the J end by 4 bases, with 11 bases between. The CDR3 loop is CASSLTGTTEAFF. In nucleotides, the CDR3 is TGTGCCAGCAGCCTTACAGGGACCACTGAAGCTTTCTTT.

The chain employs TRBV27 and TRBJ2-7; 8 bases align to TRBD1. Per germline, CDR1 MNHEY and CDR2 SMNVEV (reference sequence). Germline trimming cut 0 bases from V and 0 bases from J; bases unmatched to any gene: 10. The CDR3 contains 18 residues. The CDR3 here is CASSLSFPTGAISYEQYF. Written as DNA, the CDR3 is TGTGCCAGCAGTTTATCCTTCCCGACAGGGGCAATCTCCTACGAGCAGTACTTC.

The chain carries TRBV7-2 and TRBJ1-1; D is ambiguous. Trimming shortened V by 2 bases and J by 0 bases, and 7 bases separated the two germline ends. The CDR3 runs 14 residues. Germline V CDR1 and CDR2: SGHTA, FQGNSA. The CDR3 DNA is TGTGCCAGCAGCTTAAGCGCATTGAACACTGAAGCTTTCTTT. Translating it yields CASSLSALNTEAFF.